This TCR beta chain stems from a study of T-cell memory formation after mild COVID-19. Looking at the study overall: Largely, TCR clusters stayed within a single donor.

Comment on this clonotype: What it binds is not known.

General study results and limits: Those CD4+ clones that contracted were mainly in CM and EM (CD8+ ones in EMRA). Day 15 to 85 contracting clones showed balanced CD4/CD8; later expanders leaned CD4+.

TCRdb recomputed calls from the 5' RACE reads with MiXCR, one row per CDR3 protein. The sample yields 150,000 or so distinct CDR3 sequences, more than 14% seen once. CDR3 length: 16 amino acids. Germline V gene sequence: CDR1 MNHEY, CDR2 SVGEGT. The ends lost 6 bases at V and 2 bases at J; junction bases unmatched: 10. Sequencing used PBMCs or a T cell subset sorted from them (not recorded which). The J gene is TRBJ2-3, the V gene TRBV6-2 or TRBV6-3; 8 nucleotides line up with TRBD2. This TCR derives from an adult woman who had mild COVID-19 (a few samples of this study predate the infection). Cell type and time point are not known. CDR3 sequence: CASRGLAETNTDTQYF. The CDR3 DNA reads TGTGCCAGCAGAGGACTAGCCGAAACGAACACAGATACGCAGTATTTT.